This TCR beta chain was sequenced for a study of T cells in Graves' hyperthyroidism and ophthalmopathy. This clonotype was picked up a small number of times. V dropped 0 bases and J dropped 1; count of bases not matched to a gene: 0. This CDR3 comprises 14 residues. Germline V gene lookup returns CDR1 SGDLS and CDR2 YYNGEE. Using RNA transcripts as the source, TCR beta CDR3 regions were amplified. HTBI primers were employed in a first-round RT-PCR of the TCR CDR3. TCRdb passed the multiplex PCR reads through MiXCR, listing each CDR3 protein once. The table includes some 440,000 distinct CDR3 sequences, more than 15% detected once.

The gene calls are TRBV9 and TRBJ1-2, with 7 bases that match TRBD1. This TCR derives from a woman aged 18-29 years with Graves' hyperthyroidism. The sequenced sample consisted of blood. CDR3 residues: CASSVGDSNYGYTF. The CDR3 coding sequence is TGTGCCAGCAGCGTAGGGGACAGTAACTATGGCTACACCTTC.